Sequencing of this TCR beta chain was carried out in a study of neoadjuvant nivolumab and ipilimumab in lung cancer. Trimming removed 2 bases from V and 0 bases from J; junction bases left unmatched: 14. This CDR3 is 19 amino acids long. From germline, CDR1 is SGHRS and CDR2 YFSETQ. Clones were read by immunoSEQ multiplex PCR, and TCRdb kept only the in-frame ones, dropping some. This table has about 38,000 clones, about 91% appearing once. Study conclusions and caveats: Resected tumors had greater TCR richness and clonality than uninvolved lung. A small number of samples were TCR sequenced.

Details on this clone: The antigen is undetermined.

The chain employs TRBV5-1 and TRBJ2-7, with 10 nucleotides matching TRBD2. This clonotype was obtained from an adult with non-small cell lung cancer. Sequenced here: peripheral blood, sampled before neoadjuvant nivolumab, alone or with ipilimumab. CDR3 region: CASSLSGRAPLPFSYEQYF. As DNA, the CDR3 is TGCGCCAGCAGCTTAAGCGGGAGGGCCCCCCTTCCGTTCTCCTACGAGCAGTACTTC.